This T cell receptor beta chain originates from a study of blood T cell repertoires in COVID-19. Study-wide context: The United States, Italy and Spain supplied acute and convalescent COVID-19 samples. The analysed material was cDNA or gDNA that came from T cells, B-cell-depleted T cells, or PBMCs.

The V gene's germline CDR1 is SGHTS and CDR2 YDEGEE. V was cut by 1 base and J by 10 bases, with 18 bases left in between. This CDR3 has 16 residues. Original analysis: Counts of nucleated cells, estimated from reference gene primer amplification, were obtained. Libraries were prepared by immunoSEQ multiplex PCR; TCRdb keeps only in-frame clonotypes and omits some of them. The D gene and trimming were derived from the DNA, and the V and J assignments and clone size from that table. Here the sample spans some 150,000 clones, almost 90% being singletons. This clonotype originated in a woman aged 55-70 years with acute or convalescent COVID-19. The chain carries TRBV5-8 and TRBJ1-6, with unresolved D. Sequencing was performed on peripheral blood. In nucleotides, the CDR3 is TGTGCCAGCAGCTTGTATGGGGAGCGGAGTGGCTCACCCCTCCACTTT. Residues: CASSLYGERSGSPLHF.